Sequencing of this T cell receptor (beta chain) was carried out in a study of tumor and adjacent non-tumor tissue in lung cancer (dated by TCRdb to the late 2010s). Regarding the complete study: Of the cohort, around eleven patients had adenocarcinoma, 2 had squamous cell carcinoma and 1 had small cell lung cancer. Ages among the roughly 15 patients ranged from about 30 to 85 years, there were 10 men and 5 women, and disease was at TNM stage I to III. In total, sequencing yielded 125,075,908 productive TCRbeta reads, which works out to an average of approximately 4.1 million reads per sample. For each patient, one tumor sample and one normal lung sample were taken, giving approximately 30 paired specimens that underwent TCRbeta CDR3 sequencing. Using bulk TCRbeta repertoires from over 14 lung cancer patients, the study set lung tumor tissue side by side with matched distant non-tumor lung tissue. The paper as a whole reports these results and caveats: A significantly larger cumulative share of the repertoire was made up by the top 100 clones in normal lung than in tumor tissue. With only roughly 14 patients in the cohort, the authors noted that larger samples and more detailed clinical data are needed. The methods do not name the sequencing platform or mention unique molecular identifiers. Peripheral blood was not sequenced, so blood TCRbeta repertoires in these lung cancer patients were not examined. Tumor tissue showed significantly higher TCR diversity (inverse Simpson) than normal lung tissue, at around 450 vs 150 (P = 0.0075, Mann-Whitney U test). Significantly higher TCR diversity was found in younger patients, and higher tumor TCR diversity was associated with shorter overall and disease-free survival.

RNA was extracted from bulk unsorted tissue and checked for quality with a NanoDrop ND-1000 and an Agilent 2100. Distant non-tumor tissue taken more than 3 cm from the tumor edge was used as the normal lung sample. Newly diagnosed lung cancer patients without prior chemotherapy who had been admitted for thoracic surgery in China between August and November 2014 were enrolled as donors. Patients with previous radiotherapy or chemotherapy, or with another concurrent cancer, were excluded from the study. Pieces of surgical tissue measuring about 1-2 cm3 were kept in RNAlater solution and held at -80 degrees C until needed. The library relied on multiplex PCR. The sequencer listed for this sample is Illumina HiSeq 2500. TCRbeta libraries were constructed through three rounds of nested PCR with primers (Table S4) according to protocols modified from ARM-PCR. PCR products of 200-500 bp were gel-excised and purified with the QIAquick gel extraction kit before sequencing. On the authors' methods: Trimmomatic was used to clean the reads, FLASH merged the cleaned reads into complete CDR3 sequences, and MiTCR assigned the sequences to V(D)J germline segments. Clonal diversity was computed as the inverse Simpson's index with VDJtools. In-frame sequences lacking a premature stop codon were counted as productive reads. Clones were called with MiXCR by TCRdb after fastp trimmed the public reads at Q25, and only in-frame beta chains were retained. Rows matching on CDR3 protein sequence are summarized as one entry with the most common DNA and genes. These V and J calls rely on TCRdb rather than the paper's analysis. Across this sample there are roughly 44,000 distinct CDR3 sequences, with 60% to 70% seen only once. The ten largest account for 15% to 20% of the sample.

Remarks on this clonotype: Its target antigen remains unknown. With a much larger clone just one base away, this may be a read error.

The material sequenced was distant non-tumor lung tissue. This clonotype was sampled from a woman in her thirties or forties with non-small cell lung cancer.

The CDR3 amino acid sequence is: CTSMGYTDTQYF. In nucleotides, the sequence is TGCACCAGCATGGGTTACACAGATACGCAGTATTTT. The V gene is TRBV5-1 and the J gene is TRBJ2-3; the D gene is unclear. Sequences SGHRS (CDR1) and YFSETQ (CDR2) are obtained from the germline V gene. There are 12 amino acids in the CDR3, from cysteine to phenylalanine inclusive. The sequence is cut down to CDR3 DNA, 36 bases in frame from base 1.